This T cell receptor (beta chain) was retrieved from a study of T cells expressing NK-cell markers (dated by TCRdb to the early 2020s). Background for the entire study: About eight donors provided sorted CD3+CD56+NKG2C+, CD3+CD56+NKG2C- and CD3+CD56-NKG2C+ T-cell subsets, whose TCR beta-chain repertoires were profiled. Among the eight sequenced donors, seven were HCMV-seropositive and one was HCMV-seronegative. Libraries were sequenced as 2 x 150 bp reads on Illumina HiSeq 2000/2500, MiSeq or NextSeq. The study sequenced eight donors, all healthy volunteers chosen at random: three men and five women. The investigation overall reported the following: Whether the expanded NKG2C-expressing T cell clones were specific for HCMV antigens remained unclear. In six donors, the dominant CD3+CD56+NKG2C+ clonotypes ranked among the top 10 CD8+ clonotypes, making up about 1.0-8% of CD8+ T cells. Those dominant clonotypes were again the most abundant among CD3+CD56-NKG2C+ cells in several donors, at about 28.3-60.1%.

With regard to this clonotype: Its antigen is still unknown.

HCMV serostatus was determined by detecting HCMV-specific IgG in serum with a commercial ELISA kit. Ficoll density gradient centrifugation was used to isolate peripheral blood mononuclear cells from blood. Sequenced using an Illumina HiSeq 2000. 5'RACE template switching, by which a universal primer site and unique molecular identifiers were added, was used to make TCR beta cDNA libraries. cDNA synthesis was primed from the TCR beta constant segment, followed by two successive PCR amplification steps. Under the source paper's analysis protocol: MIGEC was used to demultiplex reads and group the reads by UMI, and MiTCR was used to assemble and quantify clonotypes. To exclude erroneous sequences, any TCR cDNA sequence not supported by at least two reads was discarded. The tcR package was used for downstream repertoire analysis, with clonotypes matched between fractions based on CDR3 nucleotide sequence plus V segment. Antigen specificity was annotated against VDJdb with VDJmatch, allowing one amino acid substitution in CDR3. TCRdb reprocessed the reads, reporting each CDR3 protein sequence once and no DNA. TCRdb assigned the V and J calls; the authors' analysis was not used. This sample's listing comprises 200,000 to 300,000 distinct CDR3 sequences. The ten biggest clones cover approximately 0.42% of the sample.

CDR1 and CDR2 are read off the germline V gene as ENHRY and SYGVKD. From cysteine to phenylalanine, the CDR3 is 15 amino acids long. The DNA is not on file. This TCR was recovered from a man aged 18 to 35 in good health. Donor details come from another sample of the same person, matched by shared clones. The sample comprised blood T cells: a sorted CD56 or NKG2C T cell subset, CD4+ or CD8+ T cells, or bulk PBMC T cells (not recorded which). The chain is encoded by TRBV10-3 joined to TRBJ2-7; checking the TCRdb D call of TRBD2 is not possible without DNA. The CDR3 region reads CAIRRGGTGLYEQYF.